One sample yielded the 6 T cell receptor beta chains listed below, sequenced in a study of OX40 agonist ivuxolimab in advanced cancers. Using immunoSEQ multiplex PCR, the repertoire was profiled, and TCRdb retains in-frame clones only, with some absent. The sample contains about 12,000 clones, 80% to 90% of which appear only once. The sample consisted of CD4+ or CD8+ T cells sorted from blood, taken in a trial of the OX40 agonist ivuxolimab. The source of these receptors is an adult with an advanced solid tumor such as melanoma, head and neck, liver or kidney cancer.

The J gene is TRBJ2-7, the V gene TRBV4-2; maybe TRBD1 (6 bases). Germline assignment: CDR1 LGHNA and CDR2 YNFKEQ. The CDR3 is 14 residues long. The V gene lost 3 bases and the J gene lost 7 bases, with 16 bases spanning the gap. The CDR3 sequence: CASSHQDRTGEQYF. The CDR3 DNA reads TGTGCCAGCAGCCACCAAGACAGGACGGGGGAGCAGTACTTC.

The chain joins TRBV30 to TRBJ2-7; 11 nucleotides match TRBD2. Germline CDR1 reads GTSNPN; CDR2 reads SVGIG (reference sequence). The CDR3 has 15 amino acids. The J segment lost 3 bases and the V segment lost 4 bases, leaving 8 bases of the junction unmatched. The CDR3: CAWTPETSGDYEQYF. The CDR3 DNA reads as TGTGCCTGGACCCCTGAGACTAGCGGGGACTACGAGCAGTACTTC.

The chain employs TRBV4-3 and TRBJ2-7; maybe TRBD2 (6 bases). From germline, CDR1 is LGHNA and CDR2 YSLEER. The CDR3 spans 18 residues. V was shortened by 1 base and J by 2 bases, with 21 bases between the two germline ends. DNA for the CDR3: TGCGCCAGCAGCCAAGGAGGGAAGGGACTCTTCTCCACCTACGAGCAGTACTTC. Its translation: CASSQGGKGLFSTYEQYF.

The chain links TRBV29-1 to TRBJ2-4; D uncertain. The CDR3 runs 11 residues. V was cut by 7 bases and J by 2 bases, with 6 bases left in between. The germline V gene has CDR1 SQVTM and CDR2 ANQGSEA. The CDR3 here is CSAVSKNIQYF. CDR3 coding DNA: TGCAGCGCAGTTTCCAAAAACATTCAGTACTTC.

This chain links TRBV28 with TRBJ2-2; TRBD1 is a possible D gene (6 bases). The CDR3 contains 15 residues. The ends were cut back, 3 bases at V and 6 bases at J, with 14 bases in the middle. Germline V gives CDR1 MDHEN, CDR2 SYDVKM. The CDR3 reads CASSFPTGLAGELFF. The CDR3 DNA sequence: TGTGCCAGCAGTTTCCCCACAGGGTTGGCCGGGGAGCTGTTTTTT.

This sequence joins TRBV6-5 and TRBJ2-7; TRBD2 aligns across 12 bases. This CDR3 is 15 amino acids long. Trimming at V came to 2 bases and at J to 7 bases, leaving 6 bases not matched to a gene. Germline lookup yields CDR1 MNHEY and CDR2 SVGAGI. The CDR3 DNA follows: TGTGCCAGCAGTTACGTCACTAGCGGGGGGCGAGAGCAGTACTTC. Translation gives CASSYVTSGGREQYF.